The TCR beta chain described here comes from a study of T cells expressing NK-cell markers. Study in general: HCMV seropositivity marked most of the eight sequenced donors; one was seronegative.

For this clonotype: Its specificity is not known.

The study, taken as a whole, reports: Once again these clonotypes came out on top in the CD3+CD56-NKG2C+ fraction of a few donors.

From the 5' RACE reads, TCRdb lists one entry per CDR3 protein and no DNA. The sample table sets out 130,000 to 150,000 distinct CDR3 sequences. The CDR3 extends over 16 amino acids. Germline assignment: CDR1 SGDLS and CDR2 YYNGEE. The sequencing input was blood T cells: a sorted CD56 or NKG2C T cell subset, CD4+ or CD8+ T cells, or bulk PBMC T cells (not recorded which). This TCR was sampled from a young man in good health. The chain uses TRBV9 and TRBJ2-3; TCRdb's assignment of TRBD1 cannot be checked, as there is no DNA. CDR3: CASSVREGAGADTQYF.